The 19 T cell receptor beta chains in this list originate from one sample, sequenced in a study of T cell responses to AZD1222 COVID-19 vaccine. The data were produced by immunoSEQ multiplex PCR, yet TCRdb's version contains in-frame clones alone and is incomplete. Of about 92,000 clones in the sample, 90% are singletons; the top ten hold about 26%. The sequencing used peripheral blood, collected on day 0 of AZD1222 vaccination. The receptors shown here come from an adult in good health.

The V and J genes are TRBV6-5 and TRBJ2-2, with 8 bases aligning to TRBD1. This CDR3 region has 15 residues. The germline gives CDR1 MNHEY, CDR2 SVGAGI. V shed 5 bases and J 3 bases; nucleotides not matched to a gene: 5. CDR3 in DNA: TGTGCCAGCAGTCTGACAGGGGTGGACACCGGGGAGCTGTTTTTT. This codes for CASSLTGVDTGELFF.

The chain combines TRBV7-2 with TRBJ2-2; D might be TRBD1 or TRBD2, each matching 5 bases. Per the germline V gene, CDR1 is SGHTA and CDR2 is FQGNSA. V was trimmed by 6 bases and J by 5 bases, leaving 16 bases between them. CDR3 length: 15 residues. As DNA, the CDR3 is TGTGCCAGCAGTTCCCAGGGCGGAGGAACCGGGGAGCTGTTTTTT. Its protein product is CASSSQGGGTGELFF.

The chain employs TRBV30 and TRBJ1-6; no reliable D call. Per the germline V gene, CDR1 is GTSNPN and CDR2 is SVGIG (reference sequence). The CDR3 consists of 14 residues. Between the trimmed V and J ends, which lost 2 bases and 8 bases, there was a span of 13 bases. As DNA, the CDR3 is TGTGCCTGGAGTAACGCCGGATCTTATTCACCCCTCCACTTT. Amino acids: CAWSNAGSYSPLHF.

The rearrangement uses TRBV4-2 and TRBJ2-1; possibly TRBD2 for D (6 bases). CDR1 and CDR2 from the germline V gene are LGHNA and YNFKEQ. This CDR3 contains 18 residues. V was clipped by 1 base and J by 5 bases, with 21 bases between them. The CDR3 loop reads CASSQGLSLAERHNEQFF. The DNA for the CDR3 is TGTGCCAGCAGCCAAGGCCTTTCATTAGCGGAGCGCCACAATGAGCAGTTCTTC.

This sequence joins TRBV10-3 and TRBJ2-1; D might be TRBD2 (6 bases). V lost 10 bases to trimming and J lost 12 bases, with 22 bases between them. The CDR3 length is 13 residues. Germline values: CDR1 ENHRY, CDR2 SYGVKD. The CDR3 loop reads CATRAEPRLGQFF. The CDR3 DNA reads as TGTGCCACCAGAGCGGAGCCACGACTAGGGCAGTTCTTC.

This chain links TRBV5-4 with TRBJ2-1, with D maybe TRBD2 (5 bases). V was shortened by 1 base and J by 0 bases, with 14 bases between the two germline ends. In germline, CDR1 is SGHNT, CDR2 YYREEE (reference sequence). The CDR3 consists of 17 residues. As DNA, the CDR3 is TGTGCCAGCAGCTTGTTCGCAGCGGCCAGCTCCTACAATGAGCAGTTCTTC. As protein: CASSLFAAASSYNEQFF.

V usage is TRBV7-9 and J usage is TRBJ1-6; no clear D gene. This CDR3 is 16 amino acids long. CDR1 is SEHNR, CDR2 FQNEAQ, per germline (reference sequence). V dropped 0 bases and J dropped 0 bases, with 6 bases sitting between them. The CDR3 sequence: CASSLAPSSYNSPLHF. CDR3 coding DNA: TGTGCCAGCAGCTTAGCCCCCAGCTCCTATAATTCACCCCTCCACTTT. The whole variable domain, filled in from reference TRBV7-9 and TRBJ1-6, reads DTGVSQNPRHKITKRGQNVTFRCDPISEHNRLYWYRQTLGQGPEFLTYFQNEAQLEKSRLLSDRFSAERPKGSFSTLEIQRTEQGDSAMYLCASSLAPSSYNSPLHFGNGTRLTVT.

The gene calls are TRBV19 and TRBJ1-2, with D unclear. Germline V CDR1 and CDR2: LNHDA, SQIVND (reference sequence). CDR3 size: 12 residues. V lost 3 bases, J lost 4 bases, and 6 bases lay in between. CDR3 coding DNA: TGTGCCAGTAGTATCCAGTCCTATGGCTACACCTTC. It is translated as CASSIQSYGYTF.

This chain uses TRBV6-2 or TRBV6-3 with TRBJ1-5; 9 positions agree with TRBD1. The germline V gene has CDR1 MNHEY and CDR2 SVGEGT. V dropped 5 bases and J dropped 6; count of bases not matched to a gene: 14. CDR3 size: 17 residues. The CDR3 region is CASSLPGTGTVGQPQHF. DNA of the CDR3: TGTGCCAGCAGTCTACCCGGGACAGGGACGGTAGGTCAGCCCCAGCATTTT.

This chain links TRBV4-3 with TRBJ2-7; D might be TRBD2 (5 bases). Germline values: CDR1 LGHNA, CDR2 YSLEER. V lost 2 bases and J 2 bases, leaving 10 bases between the germline ends. This CDR3 region has 14 residues. CDR3 amino acids: CASSQRRGTYEQYF. The CDR3 DNA reads TGCGCCAGCAGCCAAAGACGAGGGACCTACGAGCAGTACTTC.

V usage is TRBV7-3 and J usage is TRBJ2-2, with a weak D call TRBD2 (7 bases). Germline V gene sequence: CDR1 SGHTA, CDR2 FQGTGA. V lost 5 bases, J lost 1 base, and 17 bases lay in between. The CDR3 has 17 amino acids. Here the CDR3 reads CASSLRGAKWNTGELFF. Here the CDR3 DNA reads TGTGCCAGCAGCCTCCGGGGGGCTAAGTGGAACACCGGGGAGCTGTTTTTT.

J is TRBJ2-2 and V is TRBV2, with TRBD2 identical over 7 bases. This CDR3 contains 15 residues. Unmatched junction bases numbered 4, after V lost 6 bases and J lost 0 bases. Germline lookup yields CDR1 SNHLY and CDR2 FYNNEI. DNA for the CDR3: TGTGCCAGCAGCTTAGCGGGCTCGAACACCGGGGAGCTGTTTTTT. This gives the protein CASSLAGSNTGELFF.

This clone was seen a handful of times. V and J are TRBV24-1 and TRBJ2-5; the D call may be TRBD1 or TRBD2 (5 bases each). V lost 7 bases and J lost 4, with 15 bases in between. This CDR3 contains 14 residues. Germline CDR1 reads KGHDR; CDR2 reads SFDVKD. The CDR3 region has the DNA TGTGCCACCAGCGGGGCAAACCGGCGAGAGACCCAGTACTTC. It yields the protein CATSGANRRETQYF.

V is TRBV6-5 and J is TRBJ1-2, with D tentatively TRBD1 (6 bases). The CDR3 extends over 13 amino acids. With 7 bases removed from V and 7 bases from J, the gap between germline ends came to 16 bases. Germline loops: CDR1 MNHEY, CDR2 SVGAGI. The DNA for the CDR3 is TGTGCCAGCAAGGGAGGACAGCTCTTTGGCTACACCTTC. This codes for CASKGGQLFGYTF.

The CDR3 coding sequence is TGCGCCAGCAGCCAAGATGGGACTAGCGGGAGGGCAGGTCCGATCGGGGAGCTGTTTTTT. It translates to CASSQDGTSGRAGPIGELFF. This rearrangement joins TRBV4-1 to TRBJ2-2; TRBD2 matches 16 bases. Germline-derived CDR1 and CDR2 are MGHRA and YSYEKL. V lost 0 bases to trimming and J lost 7 bases; unmatched junction nucleotides: 11. This CDR3 has 20 amino acids.

The chain couples TRBV28 to TRBJ1-1, with D possibly being TRBD1 (5 bases). CDR1 is MDHEN, CDR2 SYDVKM, per germline. The V end lost 3 bases, the J end lost 4 bases, and 9 bases lay between the germline ends. The CDR3 has 13 residues. The CDR3, as DNA: TGTGCCAGCAGTTTTCAGGGAGGCACTGAAGCTTTCTTT. It codes for CASSFQGGTEAFF. Supplemented by reference TRBV28 and TRBJ1-1, the full variable domain reads DVKVTQSSRYLVKRTGEKVFLECVQDMDHENMFWYRQDPGLGLRLIYFSYDVKMKEKGDIPEGYSVSREKKERFSLILESASTNQTSMYLCASSFQGGTEAFFGQGTRLTVV.

This chain uses TRBV19 with TRBJ1-2, with D perhaps matching TRBD1 (5 bases). This CDR3 is 16 amino acids long. Trimming removed 7 bases from V and 0 bases from J, with 18 bases in between. Germline V lookup: CDR1 LNHDA, CDR2 SQIVND (reference sequence). This CDR3 reads CASTHIRGKANYGYTF. The CDR3 bases are TGTGCCAGTACCCACATCCGGGGGAAAGCTAACTATGGCTACACCTTC.

The chain couples TRBV29-1 to TRBJ1-4; 9 bases are a match to TRBD1. The ends lost 5 bases at V and 8 bases at J; junction bases unmatched: 6. Germline V lookup: CDR1 SQVTM, CDR2 ANQGSEA. The CDR3 covers 13 residues. The CDR3 sequence is CSVRTGVGEKLFF. The CDR3 nucleotides are TGCAGCGTTAGGACAGGGGTAGGGGAAAAACTGTTTTTT.

This rearrangement joins TRBV28 to TRBJ2-7; tentatively, D is TRBD2 (6 bases). Trimming left V 2 bases short and J 1 base short, with 9 bases between. Germline V gene data show CDR1 as MDHEN and CDR2 as SYDVKM. CDR3 length: 14 amino acids. CDR3 coding DNA: TGTGCCAGCAGTTTAGCCGGAGGGTCCTACGAGCAGTACTTC. This encodes CASSLAGGSYEQYF.